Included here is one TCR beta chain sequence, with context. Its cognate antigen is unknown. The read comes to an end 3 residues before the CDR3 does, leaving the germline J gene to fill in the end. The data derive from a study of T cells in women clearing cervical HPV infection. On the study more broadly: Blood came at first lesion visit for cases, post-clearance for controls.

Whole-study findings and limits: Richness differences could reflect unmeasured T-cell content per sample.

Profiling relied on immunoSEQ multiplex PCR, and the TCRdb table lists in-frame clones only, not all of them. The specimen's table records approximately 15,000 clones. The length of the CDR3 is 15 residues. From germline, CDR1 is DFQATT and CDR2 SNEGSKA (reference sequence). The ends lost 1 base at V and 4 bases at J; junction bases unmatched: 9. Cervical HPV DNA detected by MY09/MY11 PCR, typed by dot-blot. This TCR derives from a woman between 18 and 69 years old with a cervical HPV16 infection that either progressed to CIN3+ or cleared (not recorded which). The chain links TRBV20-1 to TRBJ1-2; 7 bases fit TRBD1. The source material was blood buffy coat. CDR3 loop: CSARGRQGEVYGYTF. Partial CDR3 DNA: TGCAGTGCTAGAGGTAGACAGGGAGAAGTCTATGGC.